The next 2 T cell receptor delta chains were all read from a single sample in a study of gamma-delta chains in newborns, infants, children. TCRdb reanalysed the reads with CATT. Found here are about 6,900 delta-chain clones, 2% to 2.5% of them singletons; the top ten hold approximately 10%. The source material was blood. These receptors were taken from a child who was a newborn, infant or young child, either healthy, febrile or measles-vaccinated (not recorded which).

In this sample, this clone turned up a few times. Compared with germline, one end of the junction differs, possibly owing to a read error. Additional DNA sequences in this sample encode the identical CDR3. The chain links TRDV3 to TRDJ1; 10 nucleotides line up with TRDD3. Germline CDR1 is TVYSNPD and CDR2 is GDNSRS (reference sequence). The CDR3 runs 13 residues. The DNA of the CDR3 is TGCGCCTTCCGACTGGGGGATACCGATAAACTCATCTTT. Translated, it gives CAFRLGDTDKLIF.

In its sample, this clone was seen a few times. This may be a read error, as it is one base from a much larger clone. The chain links TRDV3 to TRDJ1; 8 bases are shared with TRDD3. The ends lost 5 bases at V and 5 bases at J; junction bases unmatched: 4. The CDR3 consists of 11 residues. Germline V gene sequence: CDR1 TVYSNPD, CDR2 GDNSRS (reference sequence). As DNA, the CDR3 is TGTGCCCCCAGGGGGATAGATAAACTCATCTTT. Residues: CAPRGIDKLIF.